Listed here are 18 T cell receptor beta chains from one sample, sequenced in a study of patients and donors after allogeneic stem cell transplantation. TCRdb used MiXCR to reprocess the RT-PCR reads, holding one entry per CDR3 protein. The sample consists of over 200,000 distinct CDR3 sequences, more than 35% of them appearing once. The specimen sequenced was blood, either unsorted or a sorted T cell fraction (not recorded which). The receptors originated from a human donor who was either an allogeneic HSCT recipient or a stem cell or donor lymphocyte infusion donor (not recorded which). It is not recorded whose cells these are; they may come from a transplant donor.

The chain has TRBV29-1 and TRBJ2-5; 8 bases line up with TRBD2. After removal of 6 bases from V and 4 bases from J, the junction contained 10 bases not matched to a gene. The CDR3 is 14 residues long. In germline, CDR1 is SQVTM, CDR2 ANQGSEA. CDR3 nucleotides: TGCAGCGTCCGAGGGACTAGTGACCCAGAGACCCAGTACTTC. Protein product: CSVRGTSDPETQYF.

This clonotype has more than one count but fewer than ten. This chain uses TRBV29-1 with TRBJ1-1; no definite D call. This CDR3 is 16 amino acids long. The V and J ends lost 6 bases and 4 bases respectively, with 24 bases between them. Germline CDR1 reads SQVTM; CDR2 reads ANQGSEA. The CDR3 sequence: CSVRKHEKSEGTEAFF. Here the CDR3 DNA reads TGCAGCGTGAGGAAACATGAGAAGTCTGAGGGCACTGAAGCTTTCTTT.

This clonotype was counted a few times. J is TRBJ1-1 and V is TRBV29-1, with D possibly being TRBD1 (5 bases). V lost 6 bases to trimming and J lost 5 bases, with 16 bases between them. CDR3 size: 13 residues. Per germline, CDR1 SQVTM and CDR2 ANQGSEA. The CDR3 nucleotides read TGCAGCGTGCAGGGAGACGGGAGAACTGAAGCTTTCTTT. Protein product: CSVQGDGRTEAFF.

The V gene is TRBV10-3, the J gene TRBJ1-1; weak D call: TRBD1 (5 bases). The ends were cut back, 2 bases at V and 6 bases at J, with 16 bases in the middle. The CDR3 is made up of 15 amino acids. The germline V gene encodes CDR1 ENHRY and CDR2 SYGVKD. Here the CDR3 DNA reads TGTGCCATCAGTGAGAGGGCAGGGCGGGATGCTGAAGCTTTCTTT. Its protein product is CAISERAGRDAEAFF.

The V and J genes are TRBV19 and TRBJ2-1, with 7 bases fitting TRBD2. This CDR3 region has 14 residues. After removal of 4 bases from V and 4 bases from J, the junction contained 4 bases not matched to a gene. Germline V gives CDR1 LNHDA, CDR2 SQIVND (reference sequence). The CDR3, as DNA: TGTGCCAGTAGTAGCGGGGGTCCTTACAATGAGCAGTTCTTC. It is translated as CASSSGGPYNEQFF.

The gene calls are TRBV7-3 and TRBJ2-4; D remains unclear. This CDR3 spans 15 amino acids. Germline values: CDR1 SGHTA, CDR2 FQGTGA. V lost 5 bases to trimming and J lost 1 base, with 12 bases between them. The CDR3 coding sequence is TGTGCCAGCAGCCCTTTCGCCGGGGCCAAAAACATTCAGTACTTC. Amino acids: CASSPFAGAKNIQYF.

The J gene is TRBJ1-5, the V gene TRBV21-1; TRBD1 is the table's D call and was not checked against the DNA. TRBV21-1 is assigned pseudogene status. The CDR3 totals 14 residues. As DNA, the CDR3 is TGTGCCAGCAGTGATGACAGGGAGCGCCAGCCCCAGCATTTT. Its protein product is CASSDDRERQPQHF.

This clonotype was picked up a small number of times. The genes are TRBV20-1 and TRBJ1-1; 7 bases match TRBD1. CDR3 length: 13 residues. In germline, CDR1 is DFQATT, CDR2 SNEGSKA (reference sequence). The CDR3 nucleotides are TGCAGCAGCCCACAGGGGCGCGACACTGAAGCTTTCTTT. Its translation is CSSPQGRDTEAFF.

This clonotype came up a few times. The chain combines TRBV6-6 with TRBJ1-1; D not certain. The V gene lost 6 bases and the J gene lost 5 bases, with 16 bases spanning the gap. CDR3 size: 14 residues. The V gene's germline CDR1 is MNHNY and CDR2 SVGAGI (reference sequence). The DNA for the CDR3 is TGTGCCAGCAGCCCCCATGGGGTCGTGACTGAAGCTTTCTTT. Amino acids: CASSPHGVVTEAFF.

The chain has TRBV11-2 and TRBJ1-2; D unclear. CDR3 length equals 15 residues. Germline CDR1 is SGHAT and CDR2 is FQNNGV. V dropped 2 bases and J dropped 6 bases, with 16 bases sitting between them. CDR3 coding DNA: TGTGCCAGCAGCTTAAAAGGGAGCGGTTTTGATGGCTACACCTTC. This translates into CASSLKGSGFDGYTF.

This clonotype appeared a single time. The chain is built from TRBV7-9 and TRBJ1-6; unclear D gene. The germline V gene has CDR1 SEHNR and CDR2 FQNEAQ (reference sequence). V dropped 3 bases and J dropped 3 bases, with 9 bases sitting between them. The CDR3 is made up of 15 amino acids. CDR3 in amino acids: CASSFVEIYNSPLHF. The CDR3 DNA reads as TGTGCCAGCAGCTTTGTGGAGATCTATAATTCACCCCTCCACTTT.

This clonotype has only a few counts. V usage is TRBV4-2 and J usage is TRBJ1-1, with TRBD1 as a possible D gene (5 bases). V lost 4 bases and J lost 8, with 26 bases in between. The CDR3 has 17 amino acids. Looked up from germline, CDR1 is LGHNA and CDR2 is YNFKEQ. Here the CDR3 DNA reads TGTGCCAGCAGCCCAGTCTTGGACACCTCCCTGGGGTTGGAAGCTTTCTTT. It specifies CASSPVLDTSLGLEAFF.

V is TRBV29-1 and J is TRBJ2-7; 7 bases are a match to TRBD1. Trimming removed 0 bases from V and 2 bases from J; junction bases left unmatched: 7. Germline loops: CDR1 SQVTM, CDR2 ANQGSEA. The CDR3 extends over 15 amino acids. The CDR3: CSVEDPTGETYEQYF. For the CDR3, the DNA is TGCAGCGTTGAAGATCCAACAGGGGAGACCTACGAGCAGTACTTC.

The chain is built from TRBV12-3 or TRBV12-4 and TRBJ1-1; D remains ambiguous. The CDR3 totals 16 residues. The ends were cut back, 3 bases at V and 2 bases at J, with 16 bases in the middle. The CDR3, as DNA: TGTGCCAGCAGTTTCGGGTCCATGGGTCTAAACACTGAAGCTTTCTTT. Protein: CASSFGSMGLNTEAFF.

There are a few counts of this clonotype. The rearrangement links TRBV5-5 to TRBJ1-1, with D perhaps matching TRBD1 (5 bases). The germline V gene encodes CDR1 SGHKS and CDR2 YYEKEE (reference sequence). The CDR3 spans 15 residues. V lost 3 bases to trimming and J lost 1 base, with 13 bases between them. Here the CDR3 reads CASSSTGPSNTEAFF. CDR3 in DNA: TGTGCCAGCAGCTCAACGGGACCGTCGAACACTGAAGCTTTCTTT.

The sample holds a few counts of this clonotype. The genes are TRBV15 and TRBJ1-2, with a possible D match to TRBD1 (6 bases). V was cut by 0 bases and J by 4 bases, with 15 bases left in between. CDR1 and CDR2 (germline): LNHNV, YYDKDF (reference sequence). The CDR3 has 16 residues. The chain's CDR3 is CATSRERTEGSYGYTF. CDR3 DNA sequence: TGTGCCACCAGCAGAGAAAGGACAGAAGGATCCTATGGCTACACCTTC.

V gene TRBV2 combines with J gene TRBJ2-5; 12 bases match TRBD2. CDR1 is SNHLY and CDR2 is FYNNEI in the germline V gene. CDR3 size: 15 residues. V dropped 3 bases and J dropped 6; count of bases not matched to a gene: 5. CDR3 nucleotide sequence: TGTGCCAGCAGTGAGCGCACTAGCGGGGGGAAGACCCAGTACTTC. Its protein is CASSERTSGGKTQYF.

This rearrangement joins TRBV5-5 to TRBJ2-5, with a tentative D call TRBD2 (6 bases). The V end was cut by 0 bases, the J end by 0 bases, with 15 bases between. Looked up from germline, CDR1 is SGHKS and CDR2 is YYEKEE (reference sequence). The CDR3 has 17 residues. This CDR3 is CASSLGVGGSYQETQYF. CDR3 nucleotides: TGTGCCAGCAGCTTGGGCGTTGGGGGGTCCTACCAAGAGACCCAGTACTTC.